The TCR beta chain described here comes from a study of blood T cell repertoires in COVID-19 (dated by TCRdb to 2018 to 2021). Regarding the study in general: The collaborator samples originated in the United States, Italy and Spain and spanned the acute and convalescent phases of COVID-19. The material from the prospective study consisted of cDNA or gDNA derived from T cells, B-cell-depleted T cells, or PBMCs. Subjects who had been exposed to COVID-19, were actively infected with it, or had recovered from it provided the deeply sampled blood TCRbeta repertoires that made up the dataset. A freely available public database, intended as a resource for researchers studying the immune response to SARS-CoV-2, is where the repertoires were released. The samples were drawn from the first 160 participants of the ongoing ImmuneRACE study and from under 1,500 subjects provided by 6 global collaborators. The sample metadata nearly always contained a de-identified subject ID, COVID-19 status, age in years and sex. HLA class I and class II types, where available, came from metadata supplied by the sample provider rather than from assay-based typing. What the research found in general, with its limitations: The amount of clinical and demographic metadata varied by source and participant and was provided uncurated.

A few counts support this clone. Its antigen has not been determined. Per-nucleotide qualities are absent, and no much larger clonotype sits a single base away. TCRbeta CDR3 regions were amplified from genomic DNA by means of the immunoSEQ Assay, a bias-controlled multiplex PCR. In the authors' own workflow: The number of nucleated cells in each sample was estimated from the amplification of reference gene primers within the assay. Sequence reads were collapsed and filtered to measure the absolute abundance of every unique TCRbeta CDR3 rearrangement. Productive Simpson clonality was computed per sample as the square root of Simpson's diversity index over productive rearrangements. TCRdb retrieved this table from immuneACCESS and kept in-frame rearrangements only. Not all clones are present; in checked studies, unresolved V genes account for under half, and no reason is known for the remainder. V and J calls plus clone size are reproduced from that table; the DNA served to infer D and trimming. Within this sample are over 150,000 clones, with 85% to 95% of them counted one time only. The ten biggest clones cover approximately 0.48% of the sample.

Counted from cysteine to phenylalanine, this CDR3 has 15 amino acids. The DNA shown is the 45-base CDR3, in frame from base 1. The germline V gene yields ENHRY for CDR1 and SYGVKD for CDR2. Ends trimmed: V by 6 bases, J by 5 bases; bases unmatched to a gene: 6. Whole blood was collected in K2EDTA tubes by collaborating institutions according to the institutions' own protocols. For TCRbeta analysis, collaborators shipped samples as frozen whole blood, isolated PBMCs, or DNA extracted from either of those sample types. Recombination linked TRBV10-3 to TRBJ2-2; TRBD2 fits 10 bases in the junction. The receptor was derived from a man aged 45 to 65 with acute or convalescent COVID-19. Sequenced input: peripheral blood. At the DNA level, the sequence is TGTGCCATCAGGGGAGCGGGAGGGAGAACCGGGGAGCTGTTTTTT. Its translation is CAIRGAGGRTGELFF.